The 4 T cell receptor beta chains in this list originate from one sample, sequenced in a study of blood T cell repertoires in COVID-19. Data came from immunoSEQ multiplex PCR; TCRdb stores just in-frame clones and leaves some out. The table shows roughly 170,000 clones, with more than 75% occurring only once. The sequenced sample was peripheral blood. The receptors come from a man aged 40-49 years with active or convalescent COVID-19.

This chain connects TRBV18 to TRBJ1-1; D is ambiguous. This CDR3 contains 15 residues. The V gene's germline CDR1 is KGHSH and CDR2 LQKENI. Between the trimmed V and J ends, which lost 3 bases and 0 bases, there was a span of 11 bases. In DNA form, the CDR3 reads TGTGCCAGCTCACCTTCGGCGGGCCTGAACACTGAAGCTTTCTTT. It translates to CASSPSAGLNTEAFF.

The rearrangement links TRBV4-1 to TRBJ2-7, with 7 bases identical to TRBD1. This CDR3 spans 13 amino acids. Trimming took 3 bases from V and 3 from J; bases not matched to a gene: 2. The germline CDR1 and CDR2 sequences are MGHRA and YSYEKL. The CDR3 region has the DNA TGCGCCAGCAGCCAGGACAGGAGCTACGAGCAGTACTTC. Translating it yields CASSQDRSYEQYF.

The rearrangement uses TRBV18 and TRBJ1-2, with 7 nucleotides matching TRBD1. This CDR3 contains 17 residues. V trimming: 3 bases; J trimming: 0 bases; junction bases outside the gene matches: 10. Per germline, CDR1 KGHSH and CDR2 LQKENI. The CDR3 DNA reads TGTGCCAGCTCACCCCCGTTAGGGGGCTCTTCTAACTATGGCTACACCTTC. As protein: CASSPPLGGSSNYGYTF. Full variable domain (rest looked up from reference TRBV18 and TRBJ1-2): NAGVMQNPRHLVRRRGQEARLRCSPMKGHSHVYWYRQLPEEGLKFMVYLQKENIIDESGMPKERFSAEFPKEGPSILRIQQVVRGDSAAYFCASSPPLGGSSNYGYTFGSGTRLTVV.

This clone was seen only a few times. The chain recombines TRBV11-2 with TRBJ1-1, with D perhaps TRBD1 (6 bases). Germline V lookup: CDR1 SGHAT, CDR2 FQNNGV. The CDR3 is 17 residues long. Trimming shortened V by 7 bases and J by 0 bases, and 21 bases separated the two germline ends. CDR3 nucleotide sequence: TGTGCCAGCACACGGGGGGCCAGGGCCGACATGAACACTGAAGCTTTCTTT. This translates into CASTRGARADMNTEAFF.